This paragraph reports one T cell receptor (beta chain). The antigen is unknown. The data originate from a study of radiation and T cells in renal cell carcinoma. TCRdb's copy holds only in-frame clones and misses some; the assay was immunoSEQ multiplex PCR. The sample holds 70,000 to 100,000 clones, 82% seen once. General study findings and limits: Top tumor clonotypes rose in blood 2 weeks post-radiation, then contracted.

Regarding time point: baseline pretreatment blood. The treatment was: 15 Gy SBRT to primary tumor, nephrectomy 4 weeks later. This renal cell carcinoma was of the clear cell type. Germline CDR1 reads SNHLY; CDR2 reads FYNNEI. V lost 4 bases and J 0 bases, leaving 9 bases between the germline ends. The CDR3 contains 15 residues. Sequenced here: blood, sampled from a patient whose treatment included radiotherapy and nephrectomy. The receptor was derived from a man aged 60-69 years with renal cell carcinoma. This chain joins TRBV2 and TRBJ2-2, with D perhaps matching TRBD2 (5 bases). The CDR3: CASSVRTSNTGELFF. As DNA, the CDR3 is TGTGCCAGCAGTGTTAGGACTTCGAACACCGGGGAGCTGTTTTTT.